The sequence of this T cell receptor beta chain was determined in a study of CD8+ T cells in alopecia areata. After isolation, RNA underwent reverse transcription to generate cDNA as the sequencing template. Some clones are missing from TCRdb's copy, which holds only in-frame ones; the method was immunoSEQ multiplex PCR. The sample comprises hundreds of thousands of clones, 58% of which are singletons, and over 1.5% rests with the top ten. V lost 2 bases to trimming and J lost 5 bases; unmatched junction nucleotides: 5. The CDR3 extends over 14 amino acids. Germline-derived CDR1 and CDR2 are MNHEY and SVGAGI. This clone has a handful of counts. This sample's treatment: oral pan-JAK inhibitor, 5-10 mg twice daily.

This TCR was sampled from a human donor with alopecia areata. The V gene is TRBV6-5, the J gene TRBJ2-5; 7 bases match TRBD1. The sample was CD4+ T cells sorted from blood, taken at week 24, from a patient treated with tofacitinib. CDR3 DNA sequence: TGTGCCAGCAGTTACCGAGGGGGCTGGGAGACCCAGTACTTC. Translation gives CASSYRGGWETQYF.